This T cell receptor (beta chain) was found in a study of PD-1 blockade in mismatch repair-deficient tumors. Study information: Patients had about eleven mismatch repair-deficient cancer types and were previously treated and progressing.

The repertoire was sequenced with immunoSEQ multiplex PCR; TCRdb's copy has only in-frame clones and lacks some. The sample has 120,000 or so clones; roughly 90% are singletons. Regarding the study as a whole: Tumor-resident clones, often absent from pretreatment blood, expanded after pembrolizumab and then contracted.

Worth noting for this clone: Its specificity is not known.

Germline assignment: CDR1 MDHEN and CDR2 SYDVKM. V was cut by 4 bases and J by 6 bases, with 13 bases left in between. This CDR3 has 13 amino acids. Sequencing used peripheral blood, obtained 70 to 73 weeks after starting pembrolizumab. The TCR comes from an adult with mismatch repair-deficient cancer. The chain links TRBV28 to TRBJ2-7; D perhaps matches TRBD1 (5 bases). This CDR3 reads CASSSRTGFEQYF. CDR3 coding DNA: TGTGCCAGCAGTTCACGTACAGGATTCGAGCAGTACTTC. The whole variable domain, remainder taken from reference TRBV28 and TRBJ2-7, is DVKVTQSSRYLVKRTGEKVFLECVQDMDHENMFWYRQDPGLGLRLIYFSYDVKMKEKGDIPEGYSVSREKKERFSLILESASTNQTSMYLCASSSRTGFEQYFGPGTRLTVT.